These T cell receptor beta chains were read from a single sample in a study of shared clonotypes between healthy human individuals. TCRdb keeps only in-frame clones here, not all; method: immunoSEQ multiplex PCR. The sample records about 2.2 million clones, approximately 92% being singletons. Source material: naive CD8+ T cells from PBMCs. These TCRs come from a man between 18 and 29 years old in good health. Some clones in this sample may be carry-over from other donors' samples. The CDR3 runs from the conserved cysteine through the conserved F or W. Each record gives: V gene, J gene, clone size, D gene, CDR3 protein, CDR3 DNA. D genes are given only for firm matches. Expanded clones get a size class; other rows say once, few or many, or leave the size out.

v_gene: TRBV7-8; j_gene: TRBJ2-1; abundance: NA; d_gene: NA; CDR3aa: CASSPKAAYNEQFF; CDR3nt: TGTGCCAGCAGCCCCAAGGCTGCCTACAATGAGCAGTTCTTC
v_gene: TRBV6-1; j_gene: TRBJ2-1; abundance: NA; d_gene: NA; CDR3aa: CASSGLRRTQFF; CDR3nt: TGTGCCAGCAGCGGACTACGCCGGACTCAGTTCTTC
v_gene: TRBV7-9; j_gene: TRBJ1-3; abundance: NA; d_gene: NA; CDR3aa: CASRGGTGNTIYF; CDR3nt: TGTGCCAGCAGGGGGGGAACTGGAAACACCATATATTTT
v_gene: TRBV14; j_gene: TRBJ2-1; abundance: NA; d_gene: NA; CDR3aa: CASSQAGSGSYNEQFF; CDR3nt: TGTGCCAGCAGCCAAGCCGGCTCCGGCTCCTACAATGAGCAGTTCTTC
v_gene: TRBV27; j_gene: TRBJ1-1; abundance: once; d_gene: TRBD1; CDR3aa: CASNIRGGQGSEAFF; CDR3nt: TGTGCCAGCAACATCAGGGGGGGACAGGGATCTGAAGCTTTCTTT
v_gene: TRBV7-3; j_gene: TRBJ2-2; abundance: NA; d_gene: NA; CDR3aa: CASRPGAGELFF; CDR3nt: TGTGCCAGCAGGCCGGGAGCCGGGGAGCTGTTTTTT
v_gene: TRBV25-1; j_gene: TRBJ1-5; abundance: NA; d_gene: NA; CDR3aa: CASSEKQGQPQHF; CDR3nt: TGTGCCAGCAGTGAGAAGCAGGGTCAGCCCCAGCATTTT
v_gene: TRBV29-1; j_gene: TRBJ2-7; abundance: NA; d_gene: NA; CDR3aa: CSVSGGPYEQYF; CDR3nt: TGCAGCGTTTCGGGGGGCCCCTACGAGCAGTACTTC
v_gene: TRBV4-3; j_gene: TRBJ2-7; abundance: NA; d_gene: TRBD1; CDR3aa: CASSQGTGVTYEQYF; CDR3nt: TGCGCCAGCAGCCAAGGGACAGGGGTTACCTACGAGCAGTACTTC
v_gene: TRBV27; j_gene: TRBJ2-5; abundance: NA; d_gene: NA; CDR3aa: CASSPLVQETQYF; CDR3nt: TGTGCCAGCAGTCCCTTAGTCCAAGAGACCCAGTACTTC
v_gene: TRBV29-1; j_gene: TRBJ2-7; abundance: NA; d_gene: TRBD1; CDR3aa: CSAEDPGQAPYEQYF; CDR3nt: TGCAGCGCCGAGGATCCAGGACAGGCCCCCTACGAGCAGTACTTC
v_gene: TRBV7-3; j_gene: TRBJ2-1; abundance: few; d_gene: NA; CDR3aa: CASSLGASGIYEQFF; CDR3nt: TGTGCCAGCAGCTTAGGGGCCAGCGGTATCTATGAGCAGTTCTTC
v_gene: TRBV6-5; j_gene: TRBJ2-2; abundance: NA; d_gene: NA; CDR3aa: CASRWGEGAGELFF; CDR3nt: TGTGCCAGCCGGTGGGGGGAGGGGGCCGGGGAGCTGTTTTTT
v_gene: TRBV5-1; j_gene: TRBJ1-3; abundance: once; d_gene: TRBD1; CDR3aa: CASSMGQVYGNTIYF; CDR3nt: TGCGCCAGCAGCATGGGACAGGTATATGGAAACACCATATATTTT
v_gene: TRBV18; j_gene: TRBJ1-1; abundance: NA; d_gene: NA; CDR3aa: CASSPNTYTEAFF; CDR3nt: TGTGCCAGCTCACCAAACACCTACACTGAAGCTTTCTTT
v_gene: TRBV4-1; j_gene: TRBJ2-1; abundance: NA; d_gene: TRBD2; CDR3aa: CASSPGLAKYNEQFF; CDR3nt: TGCGCCAGCAGCCCCGGACTAGCAAAGTACAATGAGCAGTTCTTC
v_gene: TRBV11-1; j_gene: TRBJ2-2; abundance: NA; d_gene: TRBD2; CDR3aa: CASSPTSGRAGELFF; CDR3nt: TGTGCCAGCAGCCCTACTAGCGGGAGGGCCGGGGAGCTGTTTTTT
v_gene: TRBV2; j_gene: TRBJ2-1; abundance: NA; d_gene: NA; CDR3aa: CASSLGSSSYNEQFF; CDR3nt: TGTGCCAGCAGCCTCGGATCGAGCTCCTACAATGAGCAGTTCTTC
v_gene: TRBV4-1; j_gene: TRBJ2-2; abundance: NA; d_gene: TRBD1; CDR3aa: CASSQTTGSPGELFF; CDR3nt: TGCGCCAGCAGCCAAACGACAGGGAGTCCCGGGGAGCTGTTTTTT
v_gene: TRBV6-5; j_gene: TRBJ1-5; abundance: once; d_gene: NA; CDR3aa: CASSPGTWGNQPQHF; CDR3nt: TGTGCCAGCAGTCCCGGGACATGGGGCAATCAGCCCCAGCATTTT
v_gene: TRBV9; j_gene: TRBJ1-5; abundance: few; d_gene: NA; CDR3aa: CASSPAAGAQPQHF; CDR3nt: TGTGCCAGCAGCCCAGCCGCAGGGGCTCAGCCCCAGCATTTT
v_gene: TRBV7-3; j_gene: TRBJ2-1; abundance: NA; d_gene: NA; CDR3aa: CASSLMGTNGNEQFF; CDR3nt: TGTGCCAGCAGCTTAATGGGGACGAACGGGAATGAGCAGTTCTTC
v_gene: TRBV9; j_gene: TRBJ2-7; abundance: NA; d_gene: TRBD1; CDR3aa: CASSSHGGQTIYDEQYF; CDR3nt: TGTGCCAGCAGCTCCCATGGGGGACAGACCATCTACGACGAGCAGTACTTC
v_gene: TRBV27; j_gene: TRBJ2-7; abundance: NA; d_gene: NA; CDR3aa: CASSIDPLRVYEQYF; CDR3nt: TGTGCCAGCAGTATCGATCCCCTAAGGGTCTACGAGCAGTACTTC
v_gene: TRBV6-5; j_gene: TRBJ2-2; abundance: NA; d_gene: NA; CDR3aa: CASLARAYPGELFF; CDR3nt: TGTGCCAGCCTAGCCAGGGCGTATCCCGGGGAGCTGTTTTTT
v_gene: TRBV5-6; j_gene: TRBJ1-1; abundance: NA; d_gene: NA; CDR3aa: CASSTGPNTEAFF; CDR3nt: TGTGCCAGCAGCACCGGACCGAACACTGAAGCTTTCTTT
v_gene: TRBV30; j_gene: TRBJ1-5; abundance: few; d_gene: TRBD1; CDR3aa: CAWTTQGIRQPQHF; CDR3nt: TGTGCCTGGACTACACAGGGGATACGCCAGCCCCAGCATTTT
v_gene: TRBV9; j_gene: TRBJ2-2; abundance: NA; d_gene: TRBD2; CDR3aa: CASSERGLANTGELFF; CDR3nt: TGTGCCAGCAGCGAACGGGGACTAGCGAACACCGGGGAGCTGTTTTTT
v_gene: TRBV16; j_gene: TRBJ2-1; abundance: NA; d_gene: TRBD2; CDR3aa: CASSSSRLAGGNEQFF; CDR3nt: TGTGCCAGCAGCTCATCCCGACTAGCGGGGGGAAATGAGCAGTTCTTC
v_gene: TRBV2; j_gene: TRBJ2-1; abundance: NA; d_gene: NA; CDR3aa: CANSIRSGLPGDEQFF; CDR3nt: TGTGCCAATAGCATCCGGTCGGGACTACCAGGGGATGAGCAGTTCTTC
v_gene: TRBV5-1; j_gene: TRBJ2-3; abundance: NA; d_gene: TRBD2; CDR3aa: CASSTMRGGLTDTQYF; CDR3nt: TGCGCCAGCAGTACTATGCGGGGGGGGCTCACAGATACGCAGTATTTT
v_gene: TRBV15; j_gene: TRBJ1-1; abundance: NA; d_gene: NA; CDR3aa: CATSLTGLNTEAFF; CDR3nt: TGTGCCACCAGCCTGACAGGCTTGAACACTGAAGCTTTCTTT
v_gene: TRBV4-2; j_gene: TRBJ2-7; abundance: NA; d_gene: TRBD2; CDR3aa: CASSHFLAGGASTYEQYF; CDR3nt: TGTGCCAGCAGCCACTTCCTAGCGGGAGGCGCCTCAACCTACGAGCAGTACTTC
v_gene: TRBV27; j_gene: TRBJ2-7; abundance: NA; d_gene: NA; CDR3aa: CASSIAGDVFPYEQYF; CDR3nt: TGTGCCAGCAGTATCGCCGGGGACGTTTTTCCCTACGAGCAGTACTTC
v_gene: TRBV15; j_gene: TRBJ2-1; abundance: NA; d_gene: NA; CDR3aa: CATSRDDRTPYPYNEQFF; CDR3nt: TGTGCCACCAGCAGAGATGACAGGACGCCGTATCCCTACAATGAGCAGTTCTTC
v_gene: TRBV7-9; j_gene: TRBJ2-1; abundance: NA; d_gene: TRBD2; CDR3aa: CASTTPPGLAKPSYNEQFF; CDR3nt: TGTGCCAGCACCACGCCTCCGGGACTAGCTAAACCTTCCTACAATGAGCAGTTCTTC
v_gene: TRBV27; j_gene: TRBJ1-1; abundance: NA; d_gene: NA; CDR3aa: CASSTSVAHNTEAFF; CDR3nt: TGTGCCAGCAGTACTTCCGTCGCTCATAACACTGAAGCTTTCTTT
v_gene: TRBV6-5; j_gene: TRBJ2-7; abundance: NA; d_gene: NA; CDR3aa: CASSHDIFSSYEQYF; CDR3nt: TGTGCCAGCAGCCACGACATTTTTAGCTCCTACGAGCAGTACTTC
v_gene: TRBV2; j_gene: TRBJ1-5; abundance: NA; d_gene: NA; CDR3aa: CASSLSGAGLGDSNQPQHF; CDR3nt: TGTGCCAGCAGTTTAAGTGGGGCAGGGTTAGGGGATAGCAATCAGCCCCAGCATTTT
v_gene: TRBV6-4; j_gene: TRBJ2-1; abundance: NA; d_gene: NA; CDR3aa: CASSPFTSGGNYNEQFF; CDR3nt: TGTGCCAGCAGTCCTTTTACTTCCGGCGGGAACTACAATGAGCAGTTCTTC
v_gene: TRBV27; j_gene: TRBJ2-7; abundance: NA; d_gene: NA; CDR3aa: CASSLRVGGTYEQYF; CDR3nt: TGTGCCAGCAGTTTACGGGTCGGCGGAACCTACGAGCAGTACTTC
v_gene: TRBV7-2; j_gene: TRBJ2-1; abundance: NA; d_gene: NA; CDR3aa: CASSLSRRNEQFF; CDR3nt: TGTGCCAGCAGCTTAAGCCGGAGGAATGAGCAGTTCTTC
v_gene: TRBV7-9; j_gene: TRBJ2-7; abundance: NA; d_gene: NA; CDR3aa: CASSLNGYYEQYF; CDR3nt: TGTGCCAGCAGCTTAAACGGGTACTACGAGCAGTACTTC
v_gene: TRBV28; j_gene: TRBJ1-2; abundance: NA; d_gene: NA; CDR3aa: CASSLQGSFNYGYTF; CDR3nt: TGTGCCAGCAGTTTACAGGGATCCTTCAACTATGGCTACACCTTC